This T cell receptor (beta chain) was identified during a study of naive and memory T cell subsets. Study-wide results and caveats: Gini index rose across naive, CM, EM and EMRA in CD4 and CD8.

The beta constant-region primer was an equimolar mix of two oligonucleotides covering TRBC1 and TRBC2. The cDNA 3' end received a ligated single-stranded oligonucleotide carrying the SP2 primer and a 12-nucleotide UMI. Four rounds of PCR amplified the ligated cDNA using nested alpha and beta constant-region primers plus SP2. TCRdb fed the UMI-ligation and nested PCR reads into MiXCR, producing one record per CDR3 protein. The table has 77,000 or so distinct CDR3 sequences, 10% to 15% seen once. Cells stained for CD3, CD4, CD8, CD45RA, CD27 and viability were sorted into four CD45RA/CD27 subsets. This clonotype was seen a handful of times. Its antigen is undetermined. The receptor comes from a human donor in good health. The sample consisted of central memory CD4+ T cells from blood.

The CDR3 DNA sequence: TGTGCCAGCATGGGACTCGCTGGGGCCAACGTCCTGACTTTC. Its translation: CASMGLAGANVLTF. This chain uses TRBV2 with TRBJ2-6; D is perhaps TRBD2 (6 bases). V lost 7 bases to trimming and J lost 2 bases, with 9 bases between them. The CDR3 is 14 residues long. Germline V gene lookup returns CDR1 SNHLY and CDR2 FYNNEI.